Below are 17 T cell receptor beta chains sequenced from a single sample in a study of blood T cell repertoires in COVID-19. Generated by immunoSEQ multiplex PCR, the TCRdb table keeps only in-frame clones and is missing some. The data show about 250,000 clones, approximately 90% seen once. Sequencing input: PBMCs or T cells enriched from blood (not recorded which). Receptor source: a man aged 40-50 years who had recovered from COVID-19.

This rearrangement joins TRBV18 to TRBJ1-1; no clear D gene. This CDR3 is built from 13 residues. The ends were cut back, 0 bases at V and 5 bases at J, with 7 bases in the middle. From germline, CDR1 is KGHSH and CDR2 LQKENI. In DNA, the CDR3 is TGTGCCAGCTCACCACCTTCCAGAACTGAAGCTTTCTTT. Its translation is CASSPPSRTEAFF.

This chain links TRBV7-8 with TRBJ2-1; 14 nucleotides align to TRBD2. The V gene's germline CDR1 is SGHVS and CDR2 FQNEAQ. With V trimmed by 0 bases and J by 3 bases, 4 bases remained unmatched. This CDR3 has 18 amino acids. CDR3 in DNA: TGTGCCAGCAGCTTAGCGGGACTAGCGGGAGTAAGCTACAATGAGCAGTTCTTC. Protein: CASSLAGLAGVSYNEQFF. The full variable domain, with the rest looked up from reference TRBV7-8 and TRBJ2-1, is GAGVSQSPRYKVAKRGQDVALRCDPISGHVSLFWYQQALGQGPEFLTYFQNEAQLDKSGLPSDRFFAERPEGSVSTLKIQRTQQEDSAVYLCASSLAGLAGVSYNEQFFGPGTRLTVL.

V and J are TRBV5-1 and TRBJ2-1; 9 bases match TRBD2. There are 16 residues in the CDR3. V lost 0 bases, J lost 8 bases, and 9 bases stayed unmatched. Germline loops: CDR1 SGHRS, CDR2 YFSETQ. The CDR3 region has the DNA TGCGCCAGCAGCTTGGGGTCCGCGGGAGGGTTCGATGAGCAGTTCTTC. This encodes CASSLGSAGGFDEQFF. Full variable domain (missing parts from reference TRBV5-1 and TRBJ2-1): KAGVTQTPRYLIKTRGQQVTLSCSPISGHRSVSWYQQTPGQGLQFLFEYFSETQRNKGNFPGRFSGRQFSNSRSEMNVSTLELGDSALYLCASSLGSAGGFDEQFFGPGTRLTVL.

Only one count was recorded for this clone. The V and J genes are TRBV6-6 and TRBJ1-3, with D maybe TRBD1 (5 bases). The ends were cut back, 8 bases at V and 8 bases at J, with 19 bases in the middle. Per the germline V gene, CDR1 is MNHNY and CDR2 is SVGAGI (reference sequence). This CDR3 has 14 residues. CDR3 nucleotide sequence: TGTGCCAGCGAAGGGGCGGGGCTAGGCGACACCATATATTTT. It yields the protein CASEGAGLGDTIYF.

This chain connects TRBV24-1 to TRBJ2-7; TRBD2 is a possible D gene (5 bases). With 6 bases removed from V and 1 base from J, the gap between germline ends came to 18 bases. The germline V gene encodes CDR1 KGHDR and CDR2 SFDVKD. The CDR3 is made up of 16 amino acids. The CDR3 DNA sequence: TGTGCCACCAGTCCCCTATCGGCGGGCCTTTCCTACGAGCAGTACTTC. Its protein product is CATSPLSAGLSYEQYF.

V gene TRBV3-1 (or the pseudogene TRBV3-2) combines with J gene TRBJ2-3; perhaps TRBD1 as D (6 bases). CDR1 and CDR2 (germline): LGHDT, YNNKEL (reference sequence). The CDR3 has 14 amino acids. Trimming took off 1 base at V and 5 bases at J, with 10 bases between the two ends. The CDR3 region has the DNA TGTGCCAGCAGCCAAGTGTCCAGGGGAGATACGCAGTATTTT. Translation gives CASSQVSRGDTQYF.

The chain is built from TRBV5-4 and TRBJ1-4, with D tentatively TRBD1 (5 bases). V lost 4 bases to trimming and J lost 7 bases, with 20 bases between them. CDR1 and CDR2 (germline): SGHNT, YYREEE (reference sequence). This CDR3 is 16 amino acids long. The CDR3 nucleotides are TGTGCCAGCAGCCCGGGGGGGAACACCGGTAGTGAAAAACTGTTTTTT. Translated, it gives CASSPGGNTGSEKLFF.

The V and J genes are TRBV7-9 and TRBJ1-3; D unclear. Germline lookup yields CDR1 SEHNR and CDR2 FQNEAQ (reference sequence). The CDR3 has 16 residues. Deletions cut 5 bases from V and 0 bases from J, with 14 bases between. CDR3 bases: TGTGCCAGCAGCCCCCCGGCAGGTCGCTCTGGAAACACCATATATTTT. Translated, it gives CASSPPAGRSGNTIYF.

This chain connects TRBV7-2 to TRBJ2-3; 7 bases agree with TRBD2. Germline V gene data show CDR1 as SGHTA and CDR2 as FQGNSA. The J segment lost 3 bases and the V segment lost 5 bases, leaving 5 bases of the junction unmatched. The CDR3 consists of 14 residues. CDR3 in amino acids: CASSRDYNTDTQYF. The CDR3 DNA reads TGTGCCAGCAGCCGGGACTATAATACAGATACGCAGTATTTT.

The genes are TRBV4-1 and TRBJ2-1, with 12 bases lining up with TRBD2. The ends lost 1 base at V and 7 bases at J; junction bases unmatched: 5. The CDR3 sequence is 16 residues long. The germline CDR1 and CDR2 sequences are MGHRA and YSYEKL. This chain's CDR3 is CASSQGASGRGNEQFF. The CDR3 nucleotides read TGCGCCAGCAGCCAAGGGGCTAGCGGGAGGGGAAATGAGCAGTTCTTC.

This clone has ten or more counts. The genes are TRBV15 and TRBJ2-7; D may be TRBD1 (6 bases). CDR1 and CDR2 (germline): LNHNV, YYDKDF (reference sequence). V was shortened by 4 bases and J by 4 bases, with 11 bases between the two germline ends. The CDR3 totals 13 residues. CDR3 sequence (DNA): TGTGCCACCAGCAAGAAGGGGGTGTACGAGCAGTACTTC. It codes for CATSKKGVYEQYF.

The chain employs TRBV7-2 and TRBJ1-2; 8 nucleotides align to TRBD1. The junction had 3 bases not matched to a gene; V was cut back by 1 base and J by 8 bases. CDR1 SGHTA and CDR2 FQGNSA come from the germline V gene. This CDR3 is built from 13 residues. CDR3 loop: CASSLVQGEGYTF. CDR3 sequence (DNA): TGTGCCAGCAGCTTAGTACAGGGGGAGGGCTACACCTTC.

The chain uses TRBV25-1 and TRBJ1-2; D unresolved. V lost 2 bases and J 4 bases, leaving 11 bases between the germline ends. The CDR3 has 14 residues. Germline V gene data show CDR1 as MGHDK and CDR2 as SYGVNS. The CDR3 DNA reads TGTGCCAGCAGTGAAGGAGGCTCCGTCTATGGCTACACCTTC. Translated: CASSEGGSVYGYTF.

The CDR3 DNA reads as TGTGCCAGCAGTCCAGCGGCGCAACTAGCGGGGGAGTCAGAGACCCAGTACTTC. Its protein is CASSPAAQLAGESETQYF. The chain couples TRBV6-6 to TRBJ2-5, with 11 positions matching TRBD2. CDR1 MNHNY and CDR2 SVGAGI come from the germline V gene (reference sequence). The CDR3 totals 18 residues. V lost 5 bases and J lost 4; bases outside the gene matches: 15.

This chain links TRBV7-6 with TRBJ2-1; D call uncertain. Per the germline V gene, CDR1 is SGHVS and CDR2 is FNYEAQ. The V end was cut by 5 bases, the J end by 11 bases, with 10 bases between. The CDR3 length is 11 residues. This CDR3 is CASSHGWKQFF. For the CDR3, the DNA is TGTGCCAGCAGCCACGGGTGGAAGCAGTTCTTC.

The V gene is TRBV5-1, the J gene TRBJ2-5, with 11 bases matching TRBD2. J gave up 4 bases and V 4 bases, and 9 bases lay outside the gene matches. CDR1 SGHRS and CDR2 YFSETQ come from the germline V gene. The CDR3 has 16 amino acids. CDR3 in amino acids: CASSPPLAGEIETQYF. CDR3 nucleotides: TGCGCCAGCAGCCCACCACTAGCGGGAGAGATAGAGACCCAGTACTTC.

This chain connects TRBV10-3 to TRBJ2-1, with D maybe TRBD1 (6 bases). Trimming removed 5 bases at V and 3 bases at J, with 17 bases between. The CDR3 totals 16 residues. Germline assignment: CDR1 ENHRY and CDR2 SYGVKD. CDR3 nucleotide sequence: TGTGCCATCAGTCAGGGACCTGGGGGCAGCTACAATGAGCAGTTCTTC. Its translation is CAISQGPGGSYNEQFF.